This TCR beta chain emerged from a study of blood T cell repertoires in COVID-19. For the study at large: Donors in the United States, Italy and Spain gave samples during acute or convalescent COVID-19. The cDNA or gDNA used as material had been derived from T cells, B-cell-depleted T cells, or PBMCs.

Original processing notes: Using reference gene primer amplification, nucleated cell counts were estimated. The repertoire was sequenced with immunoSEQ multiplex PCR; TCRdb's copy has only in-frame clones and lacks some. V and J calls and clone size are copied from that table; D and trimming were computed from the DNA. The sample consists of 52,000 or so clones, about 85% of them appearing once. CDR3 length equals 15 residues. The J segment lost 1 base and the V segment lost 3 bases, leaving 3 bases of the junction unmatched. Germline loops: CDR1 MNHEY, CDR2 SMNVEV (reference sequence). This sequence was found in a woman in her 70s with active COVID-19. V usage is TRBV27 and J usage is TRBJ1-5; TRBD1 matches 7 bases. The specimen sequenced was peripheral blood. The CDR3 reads CASSFSGGSNQPQHF. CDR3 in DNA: TGTGCCAGCAGTTTTTCAGGGGGAAGCAATCAGCCCCAGCATTTT.